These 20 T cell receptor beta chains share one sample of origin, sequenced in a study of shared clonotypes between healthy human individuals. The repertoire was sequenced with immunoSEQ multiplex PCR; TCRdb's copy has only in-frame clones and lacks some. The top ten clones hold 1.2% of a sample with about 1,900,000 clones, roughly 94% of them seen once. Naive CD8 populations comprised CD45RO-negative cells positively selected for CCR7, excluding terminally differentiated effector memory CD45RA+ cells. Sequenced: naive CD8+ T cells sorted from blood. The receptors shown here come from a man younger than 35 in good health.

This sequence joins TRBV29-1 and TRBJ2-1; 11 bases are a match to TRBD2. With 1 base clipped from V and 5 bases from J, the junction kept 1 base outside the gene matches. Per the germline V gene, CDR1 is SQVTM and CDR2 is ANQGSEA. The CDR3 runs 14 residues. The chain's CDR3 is CSVEGLAGHNEQFF. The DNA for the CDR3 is TGCAGCGTTGAAGGACTAGCGGGACACAATGAGCAGTTCTTC.

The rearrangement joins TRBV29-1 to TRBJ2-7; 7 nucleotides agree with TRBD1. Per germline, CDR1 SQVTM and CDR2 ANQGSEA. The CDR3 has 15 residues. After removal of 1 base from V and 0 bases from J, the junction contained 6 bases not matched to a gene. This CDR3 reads CSVEVGDSSSYEQYF. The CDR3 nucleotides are TGCAGCGTTGAAGTAGGGGACAGTAGCTCCTACGAGCAGTACTTC.

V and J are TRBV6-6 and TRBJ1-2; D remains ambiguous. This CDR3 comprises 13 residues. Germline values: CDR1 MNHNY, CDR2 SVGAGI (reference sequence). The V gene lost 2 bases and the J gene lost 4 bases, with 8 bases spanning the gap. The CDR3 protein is CASSYGEGYGYTF. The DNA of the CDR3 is TGTGCCAGCAGTTACGGGGAGGGCTATGGCTACACCTTC.

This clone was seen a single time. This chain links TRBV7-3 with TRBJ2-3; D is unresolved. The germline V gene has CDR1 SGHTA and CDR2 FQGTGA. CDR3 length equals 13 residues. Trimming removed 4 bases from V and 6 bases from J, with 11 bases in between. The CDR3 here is CASSSYPLDTQYF. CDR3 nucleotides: TGTGCCAGCAGCTCTTATCCTTTGGATACGCAGTATTTT.

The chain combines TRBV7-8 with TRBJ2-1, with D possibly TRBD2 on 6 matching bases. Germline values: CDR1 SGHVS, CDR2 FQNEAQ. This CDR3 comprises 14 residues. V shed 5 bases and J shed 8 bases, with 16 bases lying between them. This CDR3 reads CASSIQGGHDEQFF. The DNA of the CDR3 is TGTGCCAGCAGCATCCAGGGAGGACACGATGAGCAGTTCTTC. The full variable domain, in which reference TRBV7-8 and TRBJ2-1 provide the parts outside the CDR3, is GAGVSQSPRYKVAKRGQDVALRCDPISGHVSLFWYQQALGQGPEFLTYFQNEAQLDKSGLPSDRFFAERPEGSVSTLKIQRTQQEDSAVYLCASSIQGGHDEQFFGPGTRLTVL.

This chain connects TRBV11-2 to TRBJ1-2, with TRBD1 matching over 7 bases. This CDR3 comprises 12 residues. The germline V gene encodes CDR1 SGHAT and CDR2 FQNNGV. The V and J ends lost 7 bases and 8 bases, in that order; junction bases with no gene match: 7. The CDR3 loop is CASTLGGVGYTF. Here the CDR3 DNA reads TGTGCCAGCACCCTAGGGGGCGTCGGCTACACCTTC. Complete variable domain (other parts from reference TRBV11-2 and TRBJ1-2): EAGVAQSPRYKIIEKRQSVAFWCNPISGHATLYWYQQILGQGPKLLIQFQNNGVVDDSQLPKDRFSAERLKGVDSTLKIQPAKLEDSAVYLCASTLGGVGYTFGSGTRLTVV.

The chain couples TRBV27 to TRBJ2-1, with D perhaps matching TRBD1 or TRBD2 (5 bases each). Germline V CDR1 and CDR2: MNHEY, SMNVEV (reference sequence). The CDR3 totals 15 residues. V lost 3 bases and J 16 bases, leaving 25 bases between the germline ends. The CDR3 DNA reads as TGTGCCAGCAGTTTTCAGGGTGAGGCACCTCTAGCCGGTTTCTTC. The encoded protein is CASSFQGEAPLAGFF.

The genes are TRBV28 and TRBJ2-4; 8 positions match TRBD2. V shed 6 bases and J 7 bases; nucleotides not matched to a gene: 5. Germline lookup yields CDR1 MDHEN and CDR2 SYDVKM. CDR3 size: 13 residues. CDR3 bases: TGTGCCAGCAGCCTAGGACTAGCTAACATTCAGTACTTC. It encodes CASSLGLANIQYF.

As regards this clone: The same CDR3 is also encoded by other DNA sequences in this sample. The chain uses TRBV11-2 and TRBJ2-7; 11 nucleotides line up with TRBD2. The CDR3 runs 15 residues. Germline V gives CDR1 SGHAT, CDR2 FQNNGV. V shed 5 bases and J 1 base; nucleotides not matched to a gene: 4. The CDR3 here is CASSLLAGGSYEQYF. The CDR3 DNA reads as TGTGCCAGCAGCCTTCTAGCGGGAGGATCCTACGAGCAGTACTTC.

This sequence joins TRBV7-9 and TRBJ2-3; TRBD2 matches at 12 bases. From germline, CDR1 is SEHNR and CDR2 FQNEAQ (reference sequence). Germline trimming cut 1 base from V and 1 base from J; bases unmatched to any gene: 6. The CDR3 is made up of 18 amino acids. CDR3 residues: CASSLGLAGAFGTDTQYF. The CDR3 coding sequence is TGTGCCAGCAGCTTAGGACTAGCGGGAGCGTTTGGCACAGATACGCAGTATTTT.

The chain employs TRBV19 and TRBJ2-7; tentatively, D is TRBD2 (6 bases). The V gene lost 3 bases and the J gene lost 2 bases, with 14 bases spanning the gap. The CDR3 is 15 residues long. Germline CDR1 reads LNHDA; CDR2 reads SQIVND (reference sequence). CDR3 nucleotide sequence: TGTGCCAGTAGTATGGGAGGTTTCGCTGCCTACGAGCAGTACTTC. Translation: CASSMGGFAAYEQYF.

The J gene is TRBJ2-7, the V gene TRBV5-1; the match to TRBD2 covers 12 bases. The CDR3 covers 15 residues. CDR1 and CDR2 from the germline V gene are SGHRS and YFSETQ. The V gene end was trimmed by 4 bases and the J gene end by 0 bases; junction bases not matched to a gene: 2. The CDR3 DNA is TGCGCCAGCAGCGAGGGACTAGCGGGCTCCTACGAGCAGTACTTC. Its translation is CASSEGLAGSYEQYF.

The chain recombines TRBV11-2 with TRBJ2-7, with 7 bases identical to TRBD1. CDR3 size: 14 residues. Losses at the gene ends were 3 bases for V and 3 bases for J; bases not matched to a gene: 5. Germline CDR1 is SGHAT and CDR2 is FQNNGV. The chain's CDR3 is CASSLARGLYEQYF. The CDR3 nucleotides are TGTGCCAGCAGCTTGGCGAGGGGGCTCTACGAGCAGTACTTC.

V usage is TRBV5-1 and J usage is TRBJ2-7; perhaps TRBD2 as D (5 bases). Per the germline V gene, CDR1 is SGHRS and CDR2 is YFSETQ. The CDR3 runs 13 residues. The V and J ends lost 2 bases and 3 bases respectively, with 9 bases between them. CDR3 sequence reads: CASSFASGYEQYF. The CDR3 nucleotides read TGCGCCAGCAGCTTTGCCAGCGGCTACGAGCAGTACTTC.

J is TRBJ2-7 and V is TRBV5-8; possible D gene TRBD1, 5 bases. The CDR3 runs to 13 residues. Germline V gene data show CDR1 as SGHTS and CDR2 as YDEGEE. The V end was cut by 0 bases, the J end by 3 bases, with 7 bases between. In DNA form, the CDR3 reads TGTGCCAGCAGCTTGGACAGGAGCTACGAGCAGTACTTC. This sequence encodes CASSLDRSYEQYF. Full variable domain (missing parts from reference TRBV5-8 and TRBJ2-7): EAGVTQSPTHLIKTRGQQATLRCSPISGHTSVYWYQQALGLGLQFLLWYDEGEERNRGNFPPRFSGRQFPNYSSELNVNALELEDSALYLCASSLDRSYEQYFGPGTRLTVT.

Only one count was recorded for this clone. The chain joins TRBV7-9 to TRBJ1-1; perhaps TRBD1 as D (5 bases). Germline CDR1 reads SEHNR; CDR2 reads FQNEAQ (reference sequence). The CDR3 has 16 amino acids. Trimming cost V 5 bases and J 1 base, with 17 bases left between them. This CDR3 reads CASSPRQFLPNTEAFF. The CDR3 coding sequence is TGTGCCAGCAGCCCACGACAGTTCCTACCGAACACTGAAGCTTTCTTT.

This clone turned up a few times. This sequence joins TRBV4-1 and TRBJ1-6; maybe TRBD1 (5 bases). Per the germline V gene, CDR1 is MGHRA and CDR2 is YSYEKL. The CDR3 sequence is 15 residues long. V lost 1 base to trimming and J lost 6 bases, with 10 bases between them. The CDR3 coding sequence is TGCGCCAGCAGCCAAGTGGGGCAGGGTAATTCACCCCTCCACTTT. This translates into CASSQVGQGNSPLHF.

CDR3 sequence (DNA): TGCAGCGTTTGGACAGGCAAGGGCGAGGAAGGCTACACCTTC. This sequence encodes CSVWTGKGEEGYTF. The chain recombines TRBV29-1 with TRBJ1-2; TRBD1 matches 7 bases. V was clipped by 5 bases and J by 8 bases; unmatched bases: 14. The CDR3 contains 14 residues. Looked up from germline, CDR1 is SQVTM and CDR2 is ANQGSEA.

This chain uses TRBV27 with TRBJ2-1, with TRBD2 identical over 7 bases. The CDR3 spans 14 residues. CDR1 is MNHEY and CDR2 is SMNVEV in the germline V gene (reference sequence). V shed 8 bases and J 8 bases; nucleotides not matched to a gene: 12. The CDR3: CASHPAGVIYEQFF. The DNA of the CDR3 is TGTGCCAGCCATCCGGCGGGGGTCATTTATGAGCAGTTCTTC.

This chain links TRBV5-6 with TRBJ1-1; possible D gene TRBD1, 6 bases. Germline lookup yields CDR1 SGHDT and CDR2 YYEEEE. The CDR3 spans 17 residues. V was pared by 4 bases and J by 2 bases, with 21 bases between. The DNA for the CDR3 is TGTGCCAGCAGCGACAGCAGGGGCAACGAGGAAAACACTGAAGCTTTCTTT. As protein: CASSDSRGNEENTEAFF.